This T cell receptor (beta chain) derives from a study of blood T cell repertoires in COVID-19. In the study overall: T cells, B-cell-depleted T cells, or PBMCs provided the cDNA or gDNA that served as material.

Per the germline V gene, CDR1 is MNHEY and CDR2 is SMNVEV (reference sequence). The ends lost 0 bases at V and 2 bases at J; junction bases unmatched: 3. The CDR3 extends over 16 amino acids. The assay was immunoSEQ multiplex PCR, and TCRdb's table has in-frame clones only and misses some. The top ten hold 5% to 6.5% of the sample, which has about 200,000 clones, more than 75% seen once. J is TRBJ2-3 and V is TRBV27; 9 bases fit TRBD2. The sample consisted of peripheral blood. This clonotype was obtained from a man of 80 years or more with acute or convalescent COVID-19. As DNA, the CDR3 is TGTGCCAGCAGTTTATCGAGCGGGAGGATCACAGATACGCAGTATTTT. It specifies CASSLSSGRITDTQYF.